There are a few counts of the clone carrying this T cell receptor beta chain. No antigen is known for it. The sample belongs to a study of regulatory T cells in long-lasting Graves disease. Building the TCR beta libraries relied on iRepertoire HTBI primers, and CDR3 regions underwent Arm-PCR. MiXCR was run by TCRdb on the multiplex PCR reads, yielding one entry per CDR3 protein. In the table there are a few hundred thousand distinct CDR3 sequences, 20% to 25% of which are singletons. The time point here: persistent/refractory GD, antithyroid drugs over 5 years with positive TRAb. From PBMCs, RNA was extracted and then used to make the TCR library. Staff drew around 10 milliliters of peripheral blood into EDTA tubes. Study-level findings and limits: A greater number of public clonotypes (under 3,000) was shared by persistent patients than by new patients (about 890). There were preferences for TRBV28, TRBJ1-2 and TRBJ2-5 in persistent disease.

Per the germline V gene, CDR1 is DFQATT and CDR2 is SNEGSKA (reference sequence). The CDR3 length is 17 residues. Trimming took 4 bases from V and 0 from J, leaving 19 bases between them. This receptor was identified in a female donor with Graves disease. The sequencing here drew on peripheral blood mononuclear cells (PBMCs), taken when the disease was refractory, from a patient treated with antithyroid drugs. The V gene is TRBV20-1, the J gene TRBJ1-5, with D possibly TRBD1 on 6 matching bases. CDR3 region: CSAIPDAGEYSNQPQHF. Here the CDR3 DNA reads TGCAGTGCTATTCCAGATGCAGGGGAGTATAGCAATCAGCCCCAGCATTTT.